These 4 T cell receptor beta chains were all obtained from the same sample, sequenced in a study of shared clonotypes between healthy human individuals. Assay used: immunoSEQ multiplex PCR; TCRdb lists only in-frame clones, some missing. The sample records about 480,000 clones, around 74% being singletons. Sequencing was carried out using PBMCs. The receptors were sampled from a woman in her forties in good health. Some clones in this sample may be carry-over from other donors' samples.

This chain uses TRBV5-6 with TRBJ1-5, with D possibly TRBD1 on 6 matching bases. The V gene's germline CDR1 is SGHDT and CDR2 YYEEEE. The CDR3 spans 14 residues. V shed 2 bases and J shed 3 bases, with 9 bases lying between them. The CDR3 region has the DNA TGTGCCAGCAGCTTCAGGGGCGCCAATCAGCCCCAGCATTTT. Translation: CASSFRGANQPQHF. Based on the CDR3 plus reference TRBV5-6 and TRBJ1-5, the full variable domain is DAGVTQSPTHLIKTRGQQVTLRCSPKSGHDTVSWYQQALGQGPQFIFQYYEEEERQRGNFPDRFSGHQFPNYSSELNVNALLLGDSALYLCASSFRGANQPQHFGDGTRLSIL.

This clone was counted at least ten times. In nucleotides, the CDR3 is TGTGCCACCAGCAAAGGACTAGCGGGAGTATCCTACGAGCAGTACTTC. Its protein is CATSKGLAGVSYEQYF. The rearrangement uses TRBV15 and TRBJ2-7; 13 nucleotides agree with TRBD2. The germline V gene encodes CDR1 LNHNV and CDR2 YYDKDF (reference sequence). V gave up 4 bases and J gave up 1 base; unmatched junction bases: 4. CDR3 length: 16 amino acids.

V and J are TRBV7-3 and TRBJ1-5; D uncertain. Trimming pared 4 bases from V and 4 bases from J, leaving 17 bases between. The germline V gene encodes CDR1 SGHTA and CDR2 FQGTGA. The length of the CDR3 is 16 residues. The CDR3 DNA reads TGTGCCAGCAGCTCGATCGGGAGACCCTTTAATCAGCCCCAGCATTTT. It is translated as CASSSIGRPFNQPQHF.

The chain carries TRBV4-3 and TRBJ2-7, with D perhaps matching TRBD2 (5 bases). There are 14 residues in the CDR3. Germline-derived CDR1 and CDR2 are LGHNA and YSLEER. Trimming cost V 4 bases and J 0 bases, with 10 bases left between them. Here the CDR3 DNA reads TGCGCCAGCAGCCCGATAAGCGGCTCCTACGAGCAGTACTTC. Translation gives CASSPISGSYEQYF.